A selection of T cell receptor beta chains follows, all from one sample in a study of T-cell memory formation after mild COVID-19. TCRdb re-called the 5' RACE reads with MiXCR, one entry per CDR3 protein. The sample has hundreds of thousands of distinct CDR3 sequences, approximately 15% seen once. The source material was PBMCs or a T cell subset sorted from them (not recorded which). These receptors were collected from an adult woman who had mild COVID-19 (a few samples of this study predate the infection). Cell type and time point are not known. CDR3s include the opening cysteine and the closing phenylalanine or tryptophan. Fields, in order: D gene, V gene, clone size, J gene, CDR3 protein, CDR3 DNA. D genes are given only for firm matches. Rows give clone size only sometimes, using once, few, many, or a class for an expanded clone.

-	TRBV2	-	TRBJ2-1	CASSVEGGSHNEQFF	TGTGCCAGCAGTGTGGAGGGGGGCTCCCACAATGAGCAGTTCTTC
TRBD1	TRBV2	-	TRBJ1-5	CASRGYDRVGNQPQHF	TGTGCCAGCAGAGGGTACGACAGGGTTGGCAATCAGCCCCAGCATTTT
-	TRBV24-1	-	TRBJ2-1	CATSDGSWGPNEQFF	TGTGCCACCAGTGATGGGTCGTGGGGTCCCAATGAGCAGTTCTTC
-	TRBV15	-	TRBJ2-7	CATVGQGGNYEQYF	TGTGCCACCGTAGGGCAAGGAGGGAACTACGAGCAGTACTTC
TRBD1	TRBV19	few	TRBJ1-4	CASSISADRVPEKLFF	TGTGCCAGTAGTATCAGTGCCGACAGGGTCCCTGAAAAACTGTTTTTT
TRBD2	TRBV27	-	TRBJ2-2	CASRSAGANTGELFF	TGTGCCAGCAGATCCGCGGGGGCGAACACCGGGGAGCTGTTTTTT
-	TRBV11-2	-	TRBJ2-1	CASSFGWYSLNEQFF	TGTGCCAGCAGCTTCGGATGGTATTCGCTCAATGAGCAGTTCTTC
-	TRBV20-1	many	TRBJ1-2	CSARRDRGGYTF	TGCAGTGCTAGGAGAGATCGGGGTGGCTACACCTTC
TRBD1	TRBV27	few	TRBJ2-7	CASSDAGQGGEQYF	TGTGCCAGCAGTGACGCAGGACAGGGGGGCGAGCAGTACTTC
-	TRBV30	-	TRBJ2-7	CAWSVVDEQYF	TGTGCCTGGAGTGTAGTCGACGAGCAGTACTTC
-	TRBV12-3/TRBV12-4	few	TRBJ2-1	CASSGWGQQFF	TGTGCCAGCAGTGGGTGGGGGCAGCAGTTCTTC
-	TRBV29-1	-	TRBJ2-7	CSVESRSGSYEQYF	TGCAGCGTTGAAAGCCGGAGCGGATCTTACGAGCAGTACTTC
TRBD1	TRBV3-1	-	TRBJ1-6	CASSQDVHRDRVFFVKSPLHF	TGTGCCAGCAGCCAAGATGTCCACCGGGACAGGGTATTTTTCGTGAAATCACCCCTCCACTTT
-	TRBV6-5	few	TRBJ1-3	CASSPDRRLGNTIYF	TGTGCCAGCAGTCCCGACAGGCGATTAGGAAACACCATATATTTT
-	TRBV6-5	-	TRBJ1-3	CASKSTAGNTIYF	TGTGCCAGCAAAAGCACAGCTGGAAACACCATATATTTT
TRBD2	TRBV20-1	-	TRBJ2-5	CSAETSGLQETQYF	TGCAGTGCTGAGACTAGCGGGCTACAAGAGACCCAGTACTTC
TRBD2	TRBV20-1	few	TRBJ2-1	CSAGTVGLAGVYEQFF	TGCAGTGCTGGAACCGTTGGACTAGCGGGAGTTTATGAGCAGTTCTTC
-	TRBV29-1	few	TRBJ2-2	CSVVEGNTGELFF	TGCAGCGTTGTAGAGGGGAACACCGGGGAGCTGTTTTTT
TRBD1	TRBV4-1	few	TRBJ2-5	CASSQSSGQGVVETQYF	TGCGCCAGCAGCCAGAGTTCGGGACAGGGGGTAGTGGAGACCCAGTACTTC
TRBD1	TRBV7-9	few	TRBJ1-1	CASSSRTGYTEAFF	TGTGCCAGCAGCTCCAGGACAGGGTACACTGAAGCTTTCTTT
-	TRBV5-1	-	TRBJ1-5	CASSPGDILSNQPQHF	TGCGCCAGCAGCCCTGGGGACATCCTTAGCAATCAGCCCCAGCATTTT
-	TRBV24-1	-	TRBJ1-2	CATSDWSGNYGYTF	TGTGCCACCAGTGATTGGTCAGGGAACTATGGCTACACCTTC
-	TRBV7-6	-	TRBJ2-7	CASSLAGTISSYEQYF	TGTGCCAGCAGCTTAGCCGGGACGATCAGCTCCTACGAGCAGTACTTC
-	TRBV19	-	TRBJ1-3	CASSIVRGALGNTIYF	TGTGCCAGTAGTATAGTACGGGGGGCGCTTGGAAACACCATATATTTT
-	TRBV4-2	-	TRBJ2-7	CASSPSGRVGEQYF	TGTGCCAGCAGCCCAAGTGGACGGGTGGGAGAGCAGTACTTC
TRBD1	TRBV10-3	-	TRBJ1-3	CAISEPGQGSGNTIYF	TGTGCCATCAGTGAACCGGGACAGGGCTCTGGAAACACCATATATTTT
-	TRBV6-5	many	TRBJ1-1	CASSYSRESMNTEAFF	TGTGCCAGCAGTTACTCGAGGGAGAGTATGAACACTGAAGCTTTCTTT
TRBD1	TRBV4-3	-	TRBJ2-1	CASSQGGEPGQGPNEQFF	TGCGCCAGCAGCCAAGGGGGAGAACCGGGACAGGGTCCCAATGAGCAGTTCTTC
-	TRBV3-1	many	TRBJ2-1	CASSQGLGQNTYNEQFF	TGTGCCAGCAGCCAAGGACTTGGACAGAACACCTACAATGAGCAGTTCTTC